The next 10 T cell receptor beta chains were all read from a single sample in a study of T cell changes during pregnancy in multiple sclerosis. Data came from immunoSEQ multiplex PCR; TCRdb stores just in-frame clones and leaves some out. The profile shows about 68,000 clones, roughly nine tenths of them singletons. This material consisted of peripheral blood, taken in the second trimester of pregnancy. These receptors all come from a female donor with multiple sclerosis, enrolled in a pregnancy study.

The J gene is TRBJ1-2, the V gene TRBV5-1; D not resolved. This CDR3 has 14 amino acids. Germline CDR1 reads SGHRS; CDR2 reads YFSETQ. V was shortened by 4 bases and J by 2 bases, with 12 bases between the two germline ends. CDR3 amino acids: CASSREVGNYGYTF. The CDR3 DNA reads as TGCGCCAGCAGCAGGGAGGTAGGGAACTATGGCTACACCTTC. The variable domain in full, completed from reference TRBV5-1 and TRBJ1-2, reads KAGVTQTPRYLIKTRGQQVTLSCSPISGHRSVSWYQQTPGQGLQFLFEYFSETQRNKGNFPGRFSGRQFSNSRSEMNVSTLELGDSALYLCASSREVGNYGYTFGSGTRLTVV.

The V gene is TRBV27, the J gene TRBJ1-1; weak D call: TRBD1 (5 bases). V lost 1 base, J lost 7 bases, and 28 bases lay in between. This CDR3 region has 19 residues. The germline CDR1 and CDR2 sequences are MNHEY and SMNVEV (reference sequence). CDR3 protein: CASSLYRDQGGAPTDEAFF. The DNA for the CDR3 is TGTGCCAGCAGTTTATATCGGGATCAGGGAGGGGCGCCGACGGATGAAGCTTTCTTT.

This clone occurred once. The chain carries TRBV6-5 and TRBJ2-3; D is ambiguous. This CDR3 contains 14 residues. In germline, CDR1 is MNHEY, CDR2 SVGAGI. Deletions cut 0 bases from V and 3 bases from J, with 7 bases between. CDR3 amino acids: CASSYSQATDTQYF. The DNA of the CDR3 is TGTGCCAGCAGTTACTCTCAAGCTACAGATACGCAGTATTTT.

The table lists this clone with a few counts. The V gene is TRBV5-4, the J gene TRBJ1-2, with D possibly TRBD1 on 6 matching bases. The CDR3 runs to 13 residues. V gave up 4 bases and J gave up 6 bases, with 13 bases separating them. The germline V gene has CDR1 SGHNT and CDR2 YYREEE (reference sequence). Written as DNA, the CDR3 is TGTGCCAGCAGCATTAACAGGGTGAATGGCTACACCTTC. Translated, it gives CASSINRVNGYTF.

The CDR3 nucleotides are TGCAGTGCTAGACAGAAGAATGGCTACACCTTC. Protein product: CSARQKNGYTF. The chain employs TRBV20-1 and TRBJ1-2; D remains unclear. The germline gives CDR1 DFQATT, CDR2 SNEGSKA (reference sequence). The length of the CDR3 is 11 residues. Trimming left V 2 bases short and J 6 bases short, with 7 bases between.

The rearrangement joins TRBV4-1 to TRBJ1-6, with 7 bases aligning to TRBD1. Germline V gene sequence: CDR1 MGHRA, CDR2 YSYEKL. The V segment lost 4 bases and the J segment 6 bases; nucleotides outside the gene matches: 3. The CDR3 runs 14 residues. The DNA of the CDR3 is TGCGCCAGCAGCCCGACAGGGTCTAATTCACCCCTCCACTTT. Translating it yields CASSPTGSNSPLHF.

The chain is built from TRBV20-1 and TRBJ1-1; no reliable D call. The germline V gene has CDR1 DFQATT and CDR2 SNEGSKA (reference sequence). V was cut by 3 bases and J by 10 bases, with 12 bases left in between. CDR3 length: 11 residues. CDR3 in amino acids: CSASRKEIAFF. The DNA of the CDR3 is TGCAGTGCTAGCCGAAAGGAGATAGCTTTCTTT.

The chain links TRBV30 to TRBJ1-1; D may be TRBD1 (6 bases). V was clipped by 5 bases and J by 1 base, with 11 bases between them. The V gene's germline CDR1 is GTSNPN and CDR2 SVGIG (reference sequence). This CDR3 has 13 amino acids. CDR3 sequence: CAWGQTGNTEAFF. The DNA of the CDR3 is TGTGCCTGGGGGCAGACAGGGAACACTGAAGCTTTCTTT. The full variable domain, completed using reference TRBV30 and TRBJ1-1, is SQTIHQWPATLVQPVGSPLSLECTVEGTSNPNLYWYRQAAGRGLQLLFYSVGIGQISSEVPQNLSASRPQDRQFILSSKKLLLSDSGFYLCAWGQTGNTEAFFGQGTRLTVV.

The chain carries TRBV5-4 and TRBJ2-5; 7 positions match TRBD2. The ends lost 2 bases at V and 3 bases at J; junction bases unmatched: 1. Germline V gene lookup returns CDR1 SGHNT and CDR2 YYREEE (reference sequence). The length of the CDR3 is 13 residues. The CDR3 here is CASSLLAKETQYF. The CDR3 DNA reads as TGTGCCAGCAGCTTACTAGCGAAAGAGACCCAGTACTTC.

The chain recombines TRBV19 with TRBJ1-1, with D maybe TRBD1 (6 bases). Germline V lookup: CDR1 LNHDA, CDR2 SQIVND (reference sequence). This CDR3 contains 15 residues. V gave up 6 bases and J gave up 1 base, with 15 bases separating them. The CDR3 region has the DNA TGTGCCAGTAGGGGGGGGCTAAGAACGAACACTGAAGCTTTCTTT. This gives the protein CASRGGLRTNTEAFF.